The sequence of this T cell receptor beta chain was determined in a study of T-cell reconstitution after alpha-beta-depleted transplantation in children. This CDR3 spans 14 amino acids. Trimming cost V 3 bases and J 2 bases, with 11 bases left between them. Germline V gene sequence: CDR1 SGHTA, CDR2 FQGTGA. Unique molecular identifiers were incorporated during preparation of the TCRbeta library. A single record per CDR3 protein comes from TCRdb applying MiXCR to the PCR reads. Seen here are hundreds of thousands of distinct CDR3 sequences, around 13% observed once, and the top ten hold about 5.4%. The source of this sequence is a human donor who donated a stem cell graft to a child with combined immunodeficiency. This chain joins TRBV7-3 and TRBJ2-7, with D tentatively TRBD1 (6 bases). The sample was PBMCs from the stem cell graft donor, taken from the stem cell graft. CDR3 region: CASSLGHATYEQYF. The CDR3 coding sequence is TGTGCCAGCAGCTTGGGACATGCAACCTACGAGCAGTACTTC.